These 4 T cell receptor beta chains share one sample of origin, sequenced in a study of blood T cell repertoires in COVID-19. The data were produced by immunoSEQ multiplex PCR, yet TCRdb's version contains in-frame clones alone and is incomplete. The profile covers 150,000 to 200,000 clones, with approximately 89% appearing a single time and 0.77% taken by the ten largest. The material sequenced was PBMCs or T cells enriched from blood (not recorded which). The receptors stem from a woman aged 18-29 years who had recovered from COVID-19.

This chain links TRBV7-3 with TRBJ2-3, with 11 bases identical to TRBD2. Trimming removed 2 bases from V and 10 bases from J; junction bases left unmatched: 11. CDR1 is SGHTA and CDR2 is FQGTGA in the germline V gene. The CDR3 extends over 16 amino acids. In DNA, the CDR3 is TGTGCCAGCAGCTTAGCCATAGCGGGAGGGCCGTATGCGCAGTATTTT. Its translation: CASSLAIAGGPYAQYF.

This chain uses TRBV7-9 with TRBJ2-7, with 12 bases lining up with TRBD1. CDR1 is SEHNR and CDR2 is FQNEAQ in the germline V gene (reference sequence). V shed 7 bases and J 2 bases; nucleotides not matched to a gene: 15. This CDR3 is built from 18 residues. The CDR3 DNA reads as TGTGCCAGCACCTCAACCGGGACAGGGGGCATCTTGCCCTACGAGCAGTACTTC. This codes for CASTSTGTGGILPYEQYF.

The chain carries TRBV7-6 and TRBJ1-1; maybe TRBD1 (6 bases). This CDR3 spans 17 amino acids. V was trimmed by 0 bases and J by 4 bases, leaving 18 bases between them. Germline-derived CDR1 and CDR2 are SGHVS and FNYEAQ. This CDR3 reads CASSLAGAGPLSTEAFF. CDR3 DNA sequence: TGTGCCAGCAGCTTAGCGGGGGCAGGGCCTTTAAGCACTGAAGCTTTCTTT.

The CDR3 sequence is CASSLGRGREQFF. The DNA for the CDR3 is TGTGCCAGCAGCTTAGGCAGGGGCCGTGAGCAGTTCTTC. V usage is TRBV11-1 and J usage is TRBJ2-1, with D perhaps TRBD1 (6 bases). CDR3 length equals 13 residues. Germline CDR1 SGHAT, CDR2 FQDESV (reference sequence). V was clipped by 1 base and J by 9 bases, with 10 bases between them.